This TCR beta chain came from a study of T-cell memory formation after mild COVID-19. There are 15 residues in the CDR3. Germline V lookup: CDR1 MDHEN, CDR2 SYDVKM. V lost 3 bases to trimming and J lost 2 bases, with 13 bases between them. MiXCR was run by TCRdb on the 5' RACE reads, yielding one entry per CDR3 protein. The sample yields fewer than 600,000 distinct CDR3 sequences, about 20% seen once. The material sequenced was PBMCs or a T cell subset sorted from them (not recorded which). This receptor was obtained from an adult woman who had mild COVID-19 (a few samples of this study predate the infection). Cell type and time point are not known. V gene TRBV28 combines with J gene TRBJ2-5; D gene ambiguous. CDR3 amino acids: CASSFGYLLQETQYF. The DNA for the CDR3 is TGTGCCAGCAGTTTTGGCTATCTCTTACAAGAGACCCAGTACTTC.